One T cell receptor (beta chain) is described in this entry. Germline CDR1 GTSNPN, CDR2 SVGIG (reference sequence). The ends were cut back, 0 bases at V and 4 bases at J, with 6 bases in the middle. This CDR3 region has 12 residues. Clones were sequenced by immunoSEQ multiplex PCR, and TCRdb holds only the in-frame ones, with some missing. The sample carries just over 250,000 clones, more than 85% recorded once. The sample is drawn from a study of blood T cell repertoires in COVID-19. This clonotype was sampled from a person between 18 and 30 years old with COVID-19, enrolled during active disease. The specimen sequenced was peripheral blood. This chain connects TRBV30 to TRBJ1-2, with D unclear. CDR3 nucleotides: TGTGCCTGGAGTGTACAGAGCTATGGCTACACCTTC. Protein sequence: CAWSVQSYGYTF.